This is a list of T cell receptor beta chains from one sample in a study of T-cell reconstitution after alpha-beta-depleted transplantation in children. TCRdb re-analysed the PCR reads in MiXCR, keeping a single row per CDR3 protein. This sample yields about 200,000 distinct CDR3 sequences, of which roughly 15% are seen a single time; less than 15% belongs to the top ten. Sequencing used PBMCs from the stem cell graft donor, obtained from the stem cell graft. The receptors were gathered from a human donor who donated a stem cell graft to a child with acute lymphoblastic leukemia. The conserved cysteine and the conserved F or W are not part of the CDR3 here. The order of the fields is V gene, J gene, CDR3 protein.

TRBV7-8	TRBJ1-2	ASSLRRDFYGYT
TRBV12-3/TRBV12-4	TRBJ1-3	ASSPGHLTIY
TRBV4-1	TRBJ2-5	ASSPPQGLAGGETQY
TRBV29-1	TRBJ1-1	SVQAFEAF
TRBV11-2	TRBJ2-1	ASSGPGQGSLYNEQF
TRBV24-1	TRBJ2-3	ATSGPTSGRGGSGTDTQY
TRBV20-1	TRBJ2-3	SASVAGGRGDTQY
TRBV20-1	TRBJ1-1	SAPVRSGAASNTEAF
TRBV10-3	TRBJ1-5	AISRTGGNQPQH
TRBV5-1	TRBJ1-1	ASGRTGRNTEAF
TRBV7-9	TRBJ1-1	ASSLIGNVGAF
TRBV5-1	TRBJ2-7	ASRRTSGNYEQY
TRBV4-1	TRBJ2-1	ASSQGGKPLDEQF
TRBV12-3/TRBV12-4	TRBJ2-5	ASSRWTTQTQETQY
TRBV6-1	TRBJ2-5	ASRRHVLQETQY
TRBV21-1	TRBJ2-7	AGKARGRWCPYEQY
TRBV7-9	TRBJ2-1	ASSSVVQINEQF